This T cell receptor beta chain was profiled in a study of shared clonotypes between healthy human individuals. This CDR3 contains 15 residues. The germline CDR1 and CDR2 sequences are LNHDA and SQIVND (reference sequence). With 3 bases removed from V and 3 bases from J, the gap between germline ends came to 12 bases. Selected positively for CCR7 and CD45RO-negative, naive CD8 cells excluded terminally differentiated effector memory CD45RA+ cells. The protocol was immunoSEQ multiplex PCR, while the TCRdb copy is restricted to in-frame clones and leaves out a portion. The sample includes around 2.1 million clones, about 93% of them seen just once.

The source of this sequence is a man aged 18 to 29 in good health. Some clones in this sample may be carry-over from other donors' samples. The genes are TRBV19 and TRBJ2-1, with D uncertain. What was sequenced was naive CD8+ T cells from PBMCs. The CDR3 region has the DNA TGTGCCAGTAGTATCAGATCGGGTGGCTACAATGAGCAGTTCTTC. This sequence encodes CASSIRSGGYNEQFF.